This section outlines one T cell receptor (beta chain) sequence together with its context. There is no known antigen for this receptor. Qualities for individual bases were not recorded, and no much larger clone is one base off. This record belongs to a study of T cell responses to AZD1222 COVID-19 vaccine (dated by TCRdb to 2020 to 2023). The study in broad terms: AZD1222 recipients whose second dose came at about 4 weeks and those whose second dose came at about 12 weeks were combined into one group, since spike-specific TCR depth and breadth did not differ between the two schedules. Trial participants were enrolled into age subgroups of 18-55, 56-69 and 70-plus years, which contained 148, 28 and 57 TCR-sequenced participants, respectively. A total of just over 230 trial participants underwent TCR sequencing, of whom nearly 210 received two doses of AZD1222 and some 25 received two doses of the MenACWY control vaccine. The study at large found these results: After two AZD1222 doses, spike-specific TCR breadth and depth were significantly higher than at day 0 and than in MenACWY recipients. The vaccine-associated CD4 TCRs covered the entire spike protein, and the dominant responses fell in regions 160-218 and 743-854. No day 14 peak-response samples were available, so repertoires were characterized only after the peak T cell response. Conclusions about previously exposed vaccinees are limited because only six or seven AZD1222 recipients were SARS-CoV-2 seropositive at baseline. The 56-69-year group was small, and its depth increase did not reach significance, likely because of low power. Participants were mostly white British, with more females than males. The authors suggested clonal diversity may have been underestimated. Epitopes outside the regions mutated in the B.1.351 and B.1.1.7 variants were reportedly recognized by nearly half of the unique spike-specific TCRs.

The time point label corresponds to: baseline before first vaccination. Vaccinee samples came from UK trials COV001 and COV002, including a single-blind randomized controlled phase 2/3 trial of AZD1222 (ChAdOx1 nCoV-19) in healthy adults. For TCRbeta chain sequencing, PBMC samples were collected from trial participants at day 0 and at day 28 after the second dose. The CDR3 regions of human TCRbeta chains were analyzed by immunosequencing. Concerning the study's data processing: Repertoire TCRs were checked for matches against a reference library of SARS-CoV-2-specific TCRs that had been generated using the MIRA antigen-specificity platform. Breadth was defined as the fraction of unique TCRs that were SARS-CoV-2-associated. Depth was defined as the fraction of total T cells that were SARS-CoV-2-associated. Using the MIRA data, each spike-specific TCR was assigned both to the spike region to which the TCR was reactive and to a CD4 or CD8 class. Log10-transformed breadth and depth values were compared by one-way ANOVA with Sidak's multiple comparisons tests. The table comes from immuneACCESS by way of TCRdb, which keeps in-frame sequences with V and J called. Part of the clones is missing from these tables; in studies checked, under half for an unresolved V gene and the rest for unknown reasons. That table is the source of V, J and clone size, and D and trimming were worked out from the DNA. Here the sample has tens of thousands of clones; roughly 90% occur a single time. Less than 9% of the sample is in the top ten clones.

Measured from the cysteine to the phenylalanine, the CDR3 is 15 residues long. The kept DNA is CDR3 alone, 45 bases in frame from the first base. The junction shows trimming of 1 base on V and 2 bases on J, plus 6 bases between the germline ends. Taken from the germline V gene (reference sequence), the CDR1 and CDR2 loops are LGHDT and YNNKEL. The material sequenced was peripheral blood, taken on day 0 of AZD1222 vaccination. The sequence was obtained from an adult in good health. This sequence uses TRBV3-1 (or the pseudogene TRBV3-2) and TRBJ2-6; TRBD2 is a possible D gene, resting on 6 matching bases. The DNA reads TGTGCCAGCAGCCAAGGGGGGGCTGGGGCCAACGTCCTGACTTTC. This codes for CASSQGGAGANVLTF.